The entry below gives a single T cell receptor beta chain sequence along with its context. Its antigen is unidentified. Assay: immunoSEQ multiplex PCR; the TCRdb copy retains only in-frame clones and omits some. Of 25,000 to 35,000 clones in the sample, 90% were seen once. This entry comes from a study of T cells in tuberculosis. Study overall: In South Africa, adults with active tuberculosis were compared with IGRA-negative and latently infected IGRA-positive adolescents.

Study observations and caveats: Active tuberculosis TCR-alpha repertoires lay closer to GMM-specific TCRs than IGRA-negative controls, suggesting clonal expansion.

The length of the CDR3 is 13 residues. Germline CDR1 LNHDA, CDR2 SQIVND (reference sequence). The V end lost 1 base, the J end lost 0 bases, and 4 bases lay between the germline ends. The specimen sequenced was PBMCs. The receptor was isolated from a donor under 30 with latent tuberculosis or without tuberculosis infection. V and J are TRBV19 and TRBJ2-7; D remains ambiguous. This CDR3 reads CASSIGLSYEQYF. The CDR3 DNA follows: TGTGCCAGTAGTATAGGACTCTCCTACGAGCAGTACTTC. Variable domain in full (rest from reference TRBV19 and TRBJ2-7): DGGITQSPKYLFRKEGQNVTLSCEQNLNHDAMYWYRQDPGQGLRLIYYSQIVNDFQKGDIAEGYSVSREKKESFPLTVTSAQKNPTAFYLCASSIGLSYEQYFGPGTRLTVT.